One sample yielded the 2 T cell receptor beta chains listed below, sequenced in a study of blood T cell repertoires in COVID-19. This table comes from immunoSEQ multiplex PCR, and its TCRdb copy is limited to in-frame clones, with some not included. The sample records about 160,000 clones, over 70% being singletons. The sequenced sample consisted of PBMCs or T cells enriched from blood (not recorded which). These receptors all stem from a woman aged 40 to 50 with acute COVID-19.

This sequence joins TRBV5-1 and TRBJ2-1; 7 bases fit TRBD1. This CDR3 has 15 amino acids. The J segment lost 2 bases and the V segment lost 0 bases, leaving 2 bases of the junction unmatched. CDR1 is SGHRS, CDR2 YFSETQ, per germline. This chain's CDR3 is CASSLGDSAYNEQFF. Here the CDR3 DNA reads TGCGCCAGCAGCTTGGGGGACAGTGCCTACAATGAGCAGTTCTTC.

This clone came up a few times. The rearrangement uses TRBV27 and TRBJ1-2, with D unclear. V lost 4 bases to trimming and J lost 2 bases, with 14 bases between them. This CDR3 region has 15 residues. Germline assignment: CDR1 MNHEY and CDR2 SMNVEV (reference sequence). CDR3 coding DNA: TGTGCCAGCAGTTCCCCATCGACCGGGAACTATGGCTACACCTTC. This codes for CASSSPSTGNYGYTF.